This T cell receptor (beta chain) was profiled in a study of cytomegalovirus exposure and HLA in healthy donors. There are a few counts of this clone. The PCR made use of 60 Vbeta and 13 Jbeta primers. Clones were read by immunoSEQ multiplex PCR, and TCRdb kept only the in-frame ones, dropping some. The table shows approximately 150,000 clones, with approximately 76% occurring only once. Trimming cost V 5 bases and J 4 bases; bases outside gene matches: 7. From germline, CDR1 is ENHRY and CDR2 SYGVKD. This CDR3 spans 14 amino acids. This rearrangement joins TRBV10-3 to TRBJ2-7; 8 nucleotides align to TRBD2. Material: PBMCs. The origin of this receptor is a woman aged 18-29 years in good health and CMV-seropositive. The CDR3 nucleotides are TGTGCCATCAGTCCAGGGACTAGGGGGTACGAGCAGTACTTC. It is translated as CAISPGTRGYEQYF.